This is a list of T cell receptor beta chains from one sample in a study of CD8+ T cells in alopecia areata. Some clones are missing from TCRdb's copy, which holds only in-frame ones; the method was immunoSEQ multiplex PCR. The data show some 95,000 clones, about 45% seen once. Sequences were obtained from CD4+ T cells sorted from blood. These receptors all stem from a human donor with alopecia areata. Both conserved end residues are part of each CDR3. The D gene is left open where the match is weak. Only part of the rows carry a size: once, few, many, or a class if the clone is expanded.

j_call v_call clone_size d_call cdr3_aa cdr3_nt
TRBJ2-7 TRBV29-1 . TRBD1 CSVEWGQGGEQYF TGCAGCGTTGAATGGGGACAGGGAGGAGAGCAGTACTTC
TRBJ1-4 TRBV29-1 few . CSVSPNGDKLFF TGCAGCGTGTCCCCCAACGGAGATAAACTGTTTTTT
TRBJ1-5 TRBV28 few TRBD1 CASSPGQGGNQPQHF TGTGCCAGCAGTCCGGGACAGGGGGGCAATCAGCCCCAGCATTTT
TRBJ1-6 TRBV18 few TRBD1 CASSPTGQHSPLHF TGTGCCAGCTCACCAACGGGACAGCATTCACCCCTCCACTTT
TRBJ2-7 TRBV21-1 few . CASSSLPGAGGLANPYEQYF TGTGCCAGCAGCTCCCTCCCTGGGGCCGGAGGCCTAGCTAACCCCTACGAGCAGTACTTC
TRBJ1-2 TRBV29-1 few . CSVVHGNYGYTF TGCAGCGTTGTTCACGGTAACTATGGCTACACCTTC
TRBJ2-1 TRBV4-2 . . CASSQGLKEWNEQFF TGTGCCAGCAGCCAAGGCCTGAAGGAGTGGAATGAGCAGTTCTTC
TRBJ1-1 TRBV29-1 . . CSVGQMNTEAFF TGCAGCGTTGGACAAATGAACACTGAAGCTTTCTTT
TRBJ2-1 TRBV28 few TRBD2 CASSLTSGESYNEQFF TGTGCCAGCAGTTTAACTAGCGGGGAATCCTACAATGAGCAGTTCTTC
TRBJ1-2 TRBV2 . . CASRLNAPGYTF TGTGCCAGCAGACTCAACGCCCCTGGCTACACCTTC
TRBJ2-1 TRBV29-1 . . CSVVVFSYNEQFF TGCAGCGTTGTCGTTTTCTCCTACAATGAGCAGTTCTTC
TRBJ2-7 TRBV5-6 . TRBD1 CASSLRDSPYEQYF TGTGCCAGCAGCCTGAGGGACAGCCCCTACGAGCAGTACTTC
TRBJ1-2 TRBV29-1 . . CSVSTGIDYGYTF TGCAGCGTCTCGACAGGAATCGACTATGGCTACACCTTC
TRBJ1-2 TRBV29-1 . . CSVDLYGYTF TGCAGCGTTGATCTCTATGGCTACACCTTC
TRBJ2-1 TRBV29-1 . TRBD2 CSVKGLAGNEQFF TGCAGCGTCAAGGGACTAGCGGGAAATGAGCAGTTCTTC
TRBJ2-1 TRBV19 . . CASSSGAASRSEQFF TGTGCCAGCAGTTCCGGGGCGGCTTCGAGGAGTGAGCAGTTCTTC
TRBJ2-1 TRBV11-2 . . CASSFMGWGSDEQFF TGTGCCAGCAGCTTTATGGGATGGGGGAGTGATGAGCAGTTCTTC
TRBJ2-1 TRBV30 . TRBD2 CAWSVASGRFEQFF TGTGCCTGGAGTGTGGCTAGCGGGAGGTTCGAGCAGTTCTTC
TRBJ2-5 TRBV19 many . CASSFNRGETQYF TGTGCCAGTAGTTTTAACAGAGGGGAGACCCAGTACTTC
TRBJ2-5 TRBV2 few . CANWDGLSETQYF TGTGCCAATTGGGACGGACTGTCAGAGACCCAGTACTTC
TRBJ2-1 TRBV29-1 few . CSVEGGPAHPQFF TGCAGCGTTGAAGGAGGACCAGCGCACCCTCAGTTCTTC
TRBJ2-3 TRBV29-1 . TRBD2 CSESGGPTTDTQYF TGCAGCGAGAGCGGGGGCCCGACCACAGATACGCAGTATTTT
TRBJ2-3 TRBV27 . TRBD2 CASTPQRGASQYF TGTGCCAGCACCCCCCAGCGGGGGGCGTCGCAGTATTTT